This T cell receptor beta chain was identified during a study of shared clonotypes between healthy human individuals. Study in general: Each donor's CD8 memory used one plate, CD8 naive two, each CD4 subset three.

This CDR3 is built from 15 residues. V trimming: 6 bases; J trimming: 4 bases; junction bases outside the gene matches: 8. The germline gives CDR1 SGHTA, CDR2 FQGNSA. Regarding this clone: Its target is not known.

Sequenced by immunoSEQ multiplex PCR; TCRdb stores in-frame clones only, minus some. The data show nearly 1,000,000 clones, approximately 76% seen once. Overall study results and limits: The study found roughly 5% of naive CD4 clonotypes shared across four donors. Larger richness was generally estimated for naive than memory subsets.

The sequenced material came from memory CD4+ T cells sorted from blood. Indicated subset: CD45RA-negative fraction. This sequence originates from a man between 18 and 29 years old in good health. The rearrangement links TRBV7-2 to TRBJ2-2; 7 bases agree with TRBD2. DNA of the CDR3: TGTGCCAGCAGTTTCGGGGGGAGCGGCACCGGGGAGCTGTTTTTT. Its translation: CASSFGGSGTGELFF.